Following are 3 T cell receptor beta chains from one sample sequenced in a study of tissue T cells after allogeneic stem cell transplantation. As for time point: mouse harvest day 7 after allogeneic transplant. Mouse grafts combined 10^7 T-cell-depleted bone marrow cells with 10^6 splenic CD5+ T cells. TCRdb keeps only in-frame clones here, not all; method: immunoSEQ multiplex PCR. This sample carries about 10,000 clones, around half of them seen once, and the ten largest clones take roughly 7%. The sample consisted of gut tissue. The receptors were gathered from a female BALB/c mouse given C57BL/6 T cells with graft-versus-host disease after an allogeneic hematopoietic cell transplant.

This clone was seen only a few times. Gene names are mouse gene names. The read ends 1 residue shy of where the CDR3 ends; the end is completed using the germline J gene. The chain employs TRBV13-1 and TRBJ2-4; 11 positions agree with TRBD2. Germline assignment: CDR1 NSHNY and CDR2 SYGAGN. This CDR3 spans 16 amino acids. V lost 0 bases and J lost 2; bases outside the gene matches: 2. Partial CDR3 DNA: TGTGCCAGCAGTGATGGGACTGGGGGGCATCAAAACACCTTGTAC. This codes for CASSDGTGGHQNTLY. The entire CDR3 protein reads CASSDGTGGHQNTLYF.

This clone was seen a handful of times. These gene names are mouse names. The read is 1 residue too short to cover the CDR3 end, so that end is filled in from the germline J gene. The rearrangement links TRBV2 to TRBJ1-4, with D uncertain. The ends were cut back, 0 bases at V and 4 bases at J, with 3 bases in the middle. Germline CDR1 and CDR2: LGHNA and YSYQKL. This CDR3 contains 13 residues. The CDR3 protein is CASSQENNERLFF. The CDR3 DNA, read in part, is TGTGCCAGCAGCCAAGAGAACAACGAAAGATTATTT.

About this clone itself: All gene names here are mouse names. From the germline J gene comes the end of the CDR3, since the read stops 1 residue before it. This chain joins TRBV5 and TRBJ2-1, with 10 bases fitting TRBD2. CDR1 is LGHNA, CDR2 YNLKQL, per germline (reference sequence). V lost 0 bases, J lost 1 base, and 3 bases stayed unmatched. The CDR3 length is 17 residues. The part of the CDR3 DNA that was read is TGTGCCAGCAGCCAAGATAACTGGGGGGGGAACTATGCTGAGCAGTTC. It yields the protein CASSQDNWGGNYAEQF. The whole CDR3 sequence is CASSQDNWGGNYAEQFF.